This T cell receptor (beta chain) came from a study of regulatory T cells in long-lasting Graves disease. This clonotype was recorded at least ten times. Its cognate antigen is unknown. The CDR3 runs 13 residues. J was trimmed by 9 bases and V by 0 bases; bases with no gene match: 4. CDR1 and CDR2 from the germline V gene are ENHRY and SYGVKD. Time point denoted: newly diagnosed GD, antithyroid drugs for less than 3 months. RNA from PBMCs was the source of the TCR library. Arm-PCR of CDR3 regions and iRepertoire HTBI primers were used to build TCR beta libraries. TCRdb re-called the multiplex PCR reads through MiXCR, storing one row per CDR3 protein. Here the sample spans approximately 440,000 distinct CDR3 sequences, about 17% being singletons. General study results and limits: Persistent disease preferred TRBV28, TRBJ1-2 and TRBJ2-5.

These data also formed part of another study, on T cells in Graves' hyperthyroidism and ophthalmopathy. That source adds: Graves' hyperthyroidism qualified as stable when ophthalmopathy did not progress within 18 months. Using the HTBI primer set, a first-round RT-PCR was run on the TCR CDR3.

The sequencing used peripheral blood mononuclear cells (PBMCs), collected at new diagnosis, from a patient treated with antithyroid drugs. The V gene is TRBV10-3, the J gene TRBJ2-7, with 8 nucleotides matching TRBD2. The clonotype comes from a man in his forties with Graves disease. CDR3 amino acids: CAISESSLAGQYF. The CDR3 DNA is TGTGCCATCAGTGAGTCGAGCCTAGCGGGGCAGTACTTC.